Listed here are 25 T cell receptor beta chains from one sample, sequenced in a study of T cell repertoires in cytomegalovirus infection. Each CDR3 protein gets one entry after TCRdb re-called the reads with MiXCR. The sample carries fewer than 850,000 distinct CDR3 sequences, almost 30% recorded once. These TCRs are of unknown antigen specificity. The sequencing here drew on cultured CD8+ T cells from PBMCs, taken from culture after CMV antigen stimulation. These receptors were obtained from a human donor in good health (CMV status not recorded). Some clones in this sample may be carry-over from other donors' samples.

The J gene is TRBJ1-5, the V gene TRBV6-6; D is ambiguous. The V and J ends lost 6 bases and 0 bases respectively, with 3 bases between them. Germline CDR1 MNHNY, CDR2 SVGAGI (reference sequence). The CDR3 is 12 amino acids. The CDR3 DNA sequence: TGTGCCAGCAGGAATAGCAATCAGCCCCAGCATTTT. This gives the protein CASRNSNQPQHF.

This clonotype was seen only once. The chain couples TRBV9 to TRBJ2-3; the D is unclear. The germline V and J ends were trimmed by 3 bases and 1 base, with 15 bases remaining between them. The CDR3 is 16 amino acids. Germline lookup yields CDR1 SGDLS and CDR2 YYNGEE. This chain's CDR3 is CASSDVGRSGTDTQYF. CDR3 bases: TGTGCCAGCAGCGATGTCGGGCGTAGTGGCACAGATACGCAGTATTTT.

J is TRBJ1-1 and V is TRBV7-2, with D unclear. Trimming cost V 10 bases and J 3 bases, with 15 bases left between them. The germline CDR1 and CDR2 sequences are SGHTA and FQGNSA. The CDR3 loop spans 13 amino acids. The CDR3 coding sequence is TGTGCCAACCTTGGCGAGGGAGACACTGAAGCTTTCTTT. Protein: CANLGEGDTEAFF.

This rearrangement joins TRBV11-1 to TRBJ2-7; D not certain. This CDR3 region has 14 residues. CDR1 SGHAT and CDR2 FQDESV come from the germline V gene (reference sequence). Trimming removed 1 base at V and 0 bases at J, with 7 bases between. In DNA, the CDR3 is TGTGCCAGCAGCTTAGGGTGGAGCTCCTACGAGCAGTACGTC. Translating it yields CASSLGWSSYEQYV.

This clonotype has a handful of counts. V usage is TRBV7-9 and J usage is TRBJ1-2; unclear D gene. V lost 1 base, J lost 8 bases, and 8 bases lay in between. Germline values: CDR1 SEHNR, CDR2 FQNEAQ (reference sequence). The length of the CDR3 is 12 residues. CDR3 coding DNA: TGTGCCAGCAGCTTAGGGTATGGAGGCTACACCTTC. Translating gives CASSLGYGGYTF.

The table lists this clonotype with many counts. The chain recombines TRBV7-8 with TRBJ2-1; weak D call: TRBD2 (6 bases). The ends were cut back, 3 bases at V and 7 bases at J, with 10 bases in the middle. The germline V gene has CDR1 SGHVS and CDR2 FQNEAQ. The CDR3 contains 13 residues. The CDR3 bases are TGTGCCAGCAGCTTGGCGGGGTTGAATGAGCAGTTCTTC. Translation: CASSLAGLNEQFF.

This clonotype was seen only a few times. The chain uses TRBV6-1 and TRBJ2-3, with D maybe TRBD2 (6 bases). Germline assignment: CDR1 MNHNS and CDR2 SASEGT. This CDR3 comprises 16 residues. V was clipped by 3 bases and J by 5 bases, with 18 bases between them. The CDR3 sequence is CASSDGAGPRGDTQYF. In nucleotides, the CDR3 is TGTGCCAGCAGTGATGGGGCGGGGCCACGGGGAGATACGCAGTATTTT.

The chain is built from TRBV25-1 and TRBJ2-7; D remains unclear. The CDR3 is 17 amino acids. CDR1 is MGHDK, CDR2 SYGVNS, per germline. The V end lost 4 bases, the J end lost 0 bases, and 19 bases lay between the germline ends. The CDR3 region has the DNA TGTGCCAGCAGTGGAACCGACAAGATCCTTGGCTCCTACGAGCAGTACTTC. Translation: CASSGTDKILGSYEQYF.

V is TRBV12-3 or TRBV12-4 and J is TRBJ1-2; D is ambiguous. Trimming left V 2 bases short and J 10 bases short, with 14 bases between. The CDR3 has 13 amino acids. CDR3 protein: CASSLRPESDYTF. CDR3 coding DNA: TGTGCCAGCAGTTTAAGGCCGGAGAGTGACTACACCTTC.

This clonotype was seen only a few times. The chain has TRBV5-4 and TRBJ2-3, with TRBD1 identical over 7 bases. The V and J ends lost 3 bases and 2 bases, in that order; junction bases with no gene match: 9. The CDR3 sequence is 16 residues long. The germline V gene encodes CDR1 SGHNT and CDR2 YYREEE (reference sequence). CDR3 sequence (DNA): TGTGCCAGCAGCTCATACGGGACAGAAGTCACAGATACGCAGTATTTT. This encodes CASSSYGTEVTDTQYF.

This clonotype came up many times. The chain couples TRBV6-2 or TRBV6-3 to TRBJ2-1; D is perhaps TRBD2 (5 bases). In germline, CDR1 is MNHEY, CDR2 SVGEGT. V was trimmed by 6 bases and J by 7 bases, leaving 16 bases between them. The CDR3 runs 14 residues. The CDR3 region has the DNA TGTGCCAGCAGCCCCAGCCTAGGAGGAAATGAGCAGTTCTTC. Its protein is CASSPSLGGNEQFF.

The chain combines TRBV5-3 with TRBJ1-1, with 7 bases fitting TRBD1. TRBV5-3 is recorded as an ORF, its role being uncertain. The trim removed 8 bases at V and 3 bases at J, leaving 13 bases unmatched. The CDR3 extends over 15 amino acids. This CDR3 is CASSPGTAYYTEAFF. DNA for the CDR3: TGTGCCAGCTCCCCCGGGACAGCTTATTACACTGAAGCTTTCTTT.

This clonotype has just a few counts. This chain links TRBV25-1 with TRBJ2-5, with D hard to call. V lost 2 bases to trimming and J lost 12 bases, with 10 bases between them. CDR1 is MGHDK, CDR2 SYGVNS, per germline. This CDR3 is 11 amino acids long. The CDR3 nucleotides are TGTGCCAGCAGTGAACCCTCCCGCGAGTACTTC. This gives the protein CASSEPSREYF.

This clonotype was seen only a few times. The chain combines TRBV19 with TRBJ2-1; 8 nucleotides match TRBD1. The ends lost 3 bases at V and 9 bases at J; junction bases unmatched: 10. Germline CDR1 LNHDA, CDR2 SQIVND (reference sequence). This CDR3 spans 15 amino acids. The CDR3 loop reads CASSIPGGAWGEQFF. The CDR3 bases are TGTGCCAGTAGTATCCCAGGGGGCGCCTGGGGTGAGCAGTTCTTC. Using reference TRBV19 and TRBJ2-1 for the parts outside the CDR3, the full variable domain is DGGITQSPKYLFRKEGQNVTLSCEQNLNHDAMYWYRQDPGQGLRLIYYSQIVNDFQKGDIAEGYSVSREKKESFPLTVTSAQKNPTAFYLCASSIPGGAWGEQFFGPGTRLTVL.

This clonotype appeared once. A read error is possible here, since a much larger clone lies one base away. The chain uses TRBV28 and TRBJ1-2; 8 bases are a match to TRBD1. Germline values: CDR1 MDHEN, CDR2 SYDVKM. This CDR3 is built from 14 residues. CDR3 DNA sequence: TGTGGCAGCAGTTTGGGCCAGGGGGCGCGTGGCTACACCTTC. The encoded protein is CGSSLGQGARGYTF.

This clonotype appeared a few times. The rearrangement uses TRBV27 and TRBJ2-5, with 9 nucleotides matching TRBD1. Germline-derived CDR1 and CDR2 are MNHEY and SMNVEV (reference sequence). Trimming cost V 5 bases and J 4 bases; bases outside gene matches: 11. This CDR3 comprises 16 residues. CDR3: CASSLTGGGNLETQYF. DNA of the CDR3: TGTGCCAGCAGTCTGACAGGGGGTGGTAATCTAGAGACCCAGTACTTC.

The chain links TRBV7-6 to TRBJ1-5; 7 nucleotides align to TRBD1. The junction had 9 bases not matched to a gene; V was cut back by 5 bases and J by 2 bases. CDR3 length equals 16 residues. The V gene's germline CDR1 is SGHVS and CDR2 FNYEAQ. The CDR3 is CASSPGTASGNQPQHF. The CDR3 DNA sequence: TGTGCCAGCAGCCCGGGGACAGCCTCGGGCAATCAGCCCCAGCATTTT.

This clonotype was picked up a small number of times. The chain uses TRBV5-8 and TRBJ2-5; 9 bases map to TRBD1. The V segment lost 5 bases and the J segment 2 bases; nucleotides outside the gene matches: 22. The germline gives CDR1 SGHTS, CDR2 YDEGEE. The CDR3 sequence is 20 residues long. This CDR3 is CASSFLGQGFEIGLQETQYF. CDR3 sequence (DNA): TGTGCCAGCAGTTTCCTTGGACAGGGGTTTGAGATTGGACTTCAAGAGACCCAGTACTTC.

Comment on this clonotype: A junction end diverges from the germline sequence, so it may reflect a read error. This rearrangement joins TRBV4-1 to TRBJ2-7; TRBD1 matches at 7 bases. This CDR3 spans 14 amino acids. Germline V lookup: CDR1 MGHRA, CDR2 YSYEKL. This chain's CDR3 is CASSQTGQAYEQYF. Here the CDR3 DNA reads TGTGCCAGCAGCCAAACCGGACAGGCTTACGAGCAGTACTTC.

This clonotype occurred a few times. This rearrangement joins TRBV4-1 to TRBJ2-2; D uncertain. Germline V gene data show CDR1 as MGHRA and CDR2 as YSYEKL. The ends were cut back, 2 bases at V and 3 bases at J, with 19 bases in the middle. CDR3 length equals 18 residues. The CDR3 DNA is TGCGCCAGCAGCCAATTTCCCCCTGGTGGGGAAGACACCGGGGAGCTGTTTTTT. Amino acid sequence: CASSQFPPGGEDTGELFF.

This clonotype came up a few times. V is TRBV7-9 and J is TRBJ1-1; D uncertain. Trimming stripped 5 bases from V and 5 bases from J, with 18 bases between. The CDR3 spans 15 residues. Germline CDR1 and CDR2: SEHNR and FQNEAQ (reference sequence). Here the CDR3 reads CASSRHTDGRTEAFF. In nucleotides, the CDR3 is TGTGCCAGCAGCAGACATACCGACGGTAGGACTGAAGCTTTCTTT. The full variable domain, rest sourced from reference TRBV7-9 and TRBJ1-1, is DTGVSQNPRHKITKRGQNVTFRCDPISEHNRLYWYRQTLGQGPEFLTYFQNEAQLEKSRLLSDRFSAERPKGSFSTLEIQRTEQGDSAMYLCASSRHTDGRTEAFFGQGTRLTVV.

This clonotype was observed a handful of times. The genes are TRBV6-6 and TRBJ2-7, with D tentatively TRBD1 (6 bases). Trimming removed 0 bases at V and 5 bases at J, with 14 bases between. This CDR3 contains 15 residues. CDR1 is MNHNY, CDR2 SVGAGI, per germline (reference sequence). The CDR3 spells CASSYSGTPLHEQYV. The DNA for the CDR3 is TGTGCCAGCAGTTACTCGGGGACACCACTCCACGAGCAGTACGTC.

In its sample, this clonotype was seen many times. The genes are TRBV25-1 and TRBJ1-6; no reliable D call. V was trimmed by 4 bases and J by 7 bases, leaving 14 bases between them. This CDR3 is 15 amino acids long. Germline loops: CDR1 MGHDK, CDR2 SYGVNS. CDR3 amino acids: CASSVGQSSNSPLHF. CDR3 sequence (DNA): TGTGCCAGCAGTGTTGGTCAAAGTTCCAATTCACCCCTCCACTTT.

A note on this clonotype: A clone one base away is much larger, so this may be a read error. The V and J genes are TRBV6-1 and TRBJ2-3; D tentatively reads TRBD1 or TRBD2 (5 bases each). This CDR3 is 19 amino acids long. The germline gives CDR1 MNHNS, CDR2 SASEGT. The CDR3: CARSEMAQGRLWRTDTQYF. CDR3 bases: TGTGCCAGAAGTGAAATGGCCCAGGGACGCTTGTGGAGGACAGATACGCAGTATTTT.

The rearrangement links TRBV7-9 to TRBJ2-5; weak D call: TRBD1 (5 bases). Per germline, CDR1 SEHNR and CDR2 FQNEAQ (reference sequence). CDR3 size: 13 residues. With 7 bases removed from V and 4 bases from J, the gap between germline ends came to 13 bases. The CDR3 DNA is TGTGCCAGCACCCTGGACATGTTAGAGACCCAGTACTTC. Amino acid sequence: CASTLDMLETQYF.